Below are 29 T cell receptor beta chains sequenced from a single sample in a study of human T cells and chemical hapten exposure. Time point reported: healthy volunteer bleed at 2 weeks. Unfractionated whole blood served as the source for total RNA extraction. TCRdb analysed the RACE reads with MiXCR anew, one entry per CDR3 protein. Here the sample spans about 45,000 distinct CDR3 sequences, approximately 4.8% being singletons. Sequenced material: whole blood. The origin of the receptors is a human donor in good health. Some clones in this sample may be carry-over from other donors' samples.

This clonotype was detected many times. The final CDR3 position lacks the conserved phenylalanine or tryptophan, pointing to a likely read error. The genes are TRBV12-3 or TRBV12-4 and TRBJ1-1; D is unclear. The CDR3 runs to 13 residues. Trimming stripped 2 bases from V and 5 bases from J, with 9 bases between. The CDR3 sequence: CASSLNWGTEAFS. CDR3 DNA: TGTGCCAGCAGTTTAAATTGGGGAACTGAAGCTTTCTCT.

This chain connects TRBV7-9 to TRBJ1-1; TRBD1 is a possible D gene (6 bases). Trimming cost V 4 bases and J 0 bases, with 15 bases left between them. Germline lookup yields CDR1 SEHNR and CDR2 FQNEAQ (reference sequence). The CDR3 runs 16 residues. CDR3 nucleotide sequence: TGTGCCAGCAGCTCTACCTCACAGGGACTGAACACTGAAGCTTTCTTT. Translation gives CASSSTSQGLNTEAFF.

This clonotype has a handful of counts. This chain uses TRBV5-6 with TRBJ2-2; 10 positions agree with TRBD1. The V and J ends lost 3 bases and 3 bases, in that order; junction bases with no gene match: 2. Per germline, CDR1 SGHDT and CDR2 YYEEEE. The length of the CDR3 is 15 residues. In nucleotides, the CDR3 is TGTGCCAGCAGCTGGGACAGGGGACACACCGGGGAGCTGTTTTTT. This translates into CASSWDRGHTGELFF.

This chain links TRBV3-1 with TRBJ2-7; TRBD2 might be the D (6 bases). The CDR3 is 14 amino acids. Looked up from germline, CDR1 is LGHDT and CDR2 is YNNKEL (reference sequence). Trimming cost V 4 bases and J 6 bases, with 16 bases left between them. The CDR3, as DNA: TGTGCCAGCAGCCCCCGAGCCGGGAGTTCCGAGCAGTACTTC. This sequence encodes CASSPRAGSSEQYF.

This clonotype was seen many times. The V gene is TRBV5-4, the J gene TRBJ1-1; weak D call: TRBD1 (5 bases). This CDR3 is 14 amino acids long. In germline, CDR1 is SGHNT, CDR2 YYREEE (reference sequence). V lost 1 base, J lost 5 bases, and 12 bases lay in between. The chain's CDR3 is CASSLTGRITEAFF. CDR3 in DNA: TGTGCCAGCAGCTTGACAGGTCGAATAACTGAAGCTTTCTTT.

This clonotype appeared many times. The chain uses TRBV20-1 and TRBJ2-3, with D perhaps TRBD2 (5 bases). The germline V gene encodes CDR1 DFQATT and CDR2 SNEGSKA (reference sequence). Trimming removed 1 base at V and 0 bases at J, with 11 bases between. CDR3 length: 15 amino acids. The CDR3 region has the DNA TGCAGTGCTAGAGCGGACTTAACTAGCACAGATACGCAGTATTTT. This codes for CSARADLTSTDTQYF.

The table lists this clonotype with a few counts. This rearrangement joins TRBV7-9 to TRBJ1-5; 8 positions match TRBD1. This CDR3 is built from 15 residues. The trim removed 5 bases at V and 5 bases at J, leaving 8 bases unmatched. The germline gives CDR1 SEHNR, CDR2 FQNEAQ (reference sequence). This CDR3 is CASSPTGTGHQPQHF. CDR3 DNA sequence: TGTGCCAGCAGCCCAACCGGGACAGGACATCAGCCCCAGCATTTT.

This clonotype was recorded at least ten times. The V and J genes are TRBV28 and TRBJ1-5, with 9 bases matching TRBD1. The junction had 2 bases not matched to a gene; V was cut back by 3 bases and J by 5 bases. The germline CDR1 and CDR2 sequences are MDHEN and SYDVKM. The CDR3 has 14 residues. CDR3 in DNA: TGTGCCAGCAGTTTCCGGACAGGGGATCAGCCCCAGCATTTT. Residues: CASSFRTGDQPQHF.

This clonotype has a handful of counts. V usage is TRBV27 and J usage is TRBJ2-7, with 15 nucleotides matching TRBD2. The CDR3 length is 16 residues. The germline V gene encodes CDR1 MNHEY and CDR2 SMNVEV (reference sequence). J was trimmed by 9 bases and V by 3 bases; bases with no gene match: 9. Here the CDR3 DNA reads TGTGCCAGCAGTTTGACAGGACTAGCGGGAGGGCCTTGGCAGTACTTC. Its protein is CASSLTGLAGGPWQYF.

The table lists this clonotype with a few counts. The rearrangement joins TRBV6-5 to TRBJ2-7, with 8 bases that match TRBD2. The CDR3 has 12 residues. The ends lost 2 bases at V and 7 bases at J; junction bases unmatched: 1. The germline gives CDR1 MNHEY, CDR2 SVGAGI. The DNA of the CDR3 is TGTGCCAGCAGTTACGGCGGGGGGGAGCAGTACTTC. It codes for CASSYGGGEQYF.

At least ten counts were recorded for this clonotype. V is TRBV7-8 and J is TRBJ1-1, with D hard to call. V was shortened by 5 bases and J by 5 bases, with 15 bases between the two germline ends. This CDR3 comprises 14 residues. The germline V gene has CDR1 SGHVS and CDR2 FQNEAQ. Written as DNA, the CDR3 is TGTGCCAGCAGCCCTCAGGTTACTGGGACTGAAGCTTTCTTT. This translates into CASSPQVTGTEAFF.

In this sample, this clonotype turned up many times. This chain's CDR3 is CASSRETRYTEAFF. DNA of the CDR3: TGTGCCAGCAGCAGGGAAACTAGGTACACTGAAGCTTTCTTT. The V and J genes are TRBV7-2 and TRBJ1-1; D is uncertain. This CDR3 is 14 amino acids long. Germline V gene data show CDR1 as SGHTA and CDR2 as FQGNSA. V lost 5 bases, J lost 3 bases, and 13 bases lay in between.

J is TRBJ1-4 and V is TRBV6-5, with unresolved D. CDR1 and CDR2 (germline): MNHEY, SVGAGI. V gave up 7 bases and J gave up 10 bases, with 19 bases separating them. This CDR3 comprises 14 residues. CDR3 nucleotide sequence: TGTGCCAGCAAAACACGGACGGAATCTGGAAAACTGTTTTTT. Protein sequence: CASKTRTESGKLFF.

The chain employs TRBV30 and TRBJ2-4, with 7 bases identical to TRBD2. This CDR3 contains 17 residues. V shed 4 bases, J shed 4 bases, and the junction held 16 bases outside the gene matches. Germline V gene data show CDR1 as GTSNPN and CDR2 as SVGIG (reference sequence). CDR3 in DNA: TGTGCCTGGACACTGCCCGGTCTAGCGGACACTAAAAACATTCAGTACTTC. Its translation is CAWTLPGLADTKNIQYF.

This clonotype was found many times. The chain couples TRBV7-9 to TRBJ1-1, with D uncertain. V lost 8 bases to trimming and J lost 0 bases, with 10 bases between them. Germline V CDR1 and CDR2: SEHNR, FQNEAQ (reference sequence). The CDR3 contains 13 residues. CDR3 region: CASGPTMNTEAFF. For the CDR3, the DNA is TGTGCCAGCGGCCCGACCATGAACACTGAAGCTTTCTTT. Variable domain in full (rest from reference TRBV7-9 and TRBJ1-1): DTGVSQNPRHKITKRGQNVTFRCDPISEHNRLYWYRQTLGQGPEFLTYFQNEAQLEKSRLLSDRFSAERPKGSFSTLEIQRTEQGDSAMYLCASGPTMNTEAFFGQGTRLTVV.

The rearrangement links TRBV5-4 to TRBJ1-1; possible D gene TRBD1, 5 bases. The V gene lost 0 bases and the J gene lost 4 bases, with 7 bases spanning the gap. Germline CDR1 SGHNT, CDR2 YYREEE (reference sequence). The CDR3 consists of 13 residues. The CDR3 sequence: CASSLVRGTEAFF. In nucleotides, the CDR3 is TGTGCCAGCAGCTTGGTGAGGGGCACTGAAGCTTTCTTT.

The rearrangement links TRBV5-1 to TRBJ2-3, with D perhaps TRBD2 (5 bases). This CDR3 comprises 15 residues. V lost 0 bases, J lost 3 bases, and 11 bases lay in between. Germline V gene lookup returns CDR1 SGHRS and CDR2 YFSETQ. DNA of the CDR3: TGCGCCAGCAGCTTGGGACTACCTGCGACAGATACGCAGTATTTT. Protein: CASSLGLPATDTQYF.

This clonotype was picked up many times. The chain couples TRBV7-9 to TRBJ1-6; 7 nucleotides align to TRBD1. V dropped 2 bases and J dropped 7; count of bases not matched to a gene: 11. The CDR3 length is 17 residues. CDR1 is SEHNR and CDR2 is FQNEAQ in the germline V gene (reference sequence). CDR3 in amino acids: CASSLTGLGQTNSPLHF. In DNA form, the CDR3 reads TGTGCCAGCAGCTTAACCGGCCTGGGACAGACGAATTCACCCCTCCACTTT.

The table lists this clonotype with many counts. The genes are TRBV5-1 and TRBJ1-2; D perhaps matches TRBD1 (5 bases). The CDR3 loop spans 15 amino acids. V shed 4 bases and J shed 7 bases, with 20 bases lying between them. Germline V gene data show CDR1 as SGHRS and CDR2 as YFSETQ. CDR3 loop: CASSDGAPRGGGYTF. CDR3 in DNA: TGCGCCAGCAGCGACGGGGCCCCTAGGGGTGGTGGCTACACCTTC.

The chain couples TRBV30 to TRBJ1-5, with no clear D. Germline CDR1 is GTSNPN and CDR2 is SVGIG (reference sequence). CDR3 length equals 14 residues. The V end lost 0 bases, the J end lost 2 bases, and 8 bases lay between the germline ends. CDR3 DNA: TGTGCCTGGAGTGTATCTGAGGGCAATCAGCCCCAGCATTTT. Translation gives CAWSVSEGNQPQHF.

This clonotype was seen many times. The chain recombines TRBV15 with TRBJ2-4; D is possibly TRBD2 (5 bases). The ends were cut back, 3 bases at V and 1 base at J, with 16 bases in the middle. CDR1 and CDR2 (germline): LNHNV, YYDKDF (reference sequence). CDR3 length equals 17 residues. This chain's CDR3 is CATSSLSAGLAKNIQYF. CDR3 bases: TGTGCCACCAGCAGCCTCAGCGCGGGTCTCGCCAAAAACATTCAGTACTTC.

This clonotype was counted ten times or more. V usage is TRBV27 and J usage is TRBJ2-7; the D is unclear. The CDR3 covers 14 residues. The germline V and J ends were trimmed by 2 bases and 0 bases, with 8 bases remaining between them. The germline gives CDR1 MNHEY, CDR2 SMNVEV (reference sequence). CDR3 loop: CASSLNPFSYEQYF. In DNA form, the CDR3 reads TGTGCCAGCAGTTTAAATCCCTTCTCCTACGAGCAGTACTTC.

The chain recombines TRBV28 with TRBJ1-1; no clear D gene. V lost 7 bases, J lost 1 base, and 13 bases lay in between. Germline V gene sequence: CDR1 MDHEN, CDR2 SYDVKM. The CDR3 is made up of 14 amino acids. DNA of the CDR3: TGTGCCAGCACTCCCGGCAGCGGGAACACTGAAGCTTTCTTT. Encoded protein: CASTPGSGNTEAFF.

This clonotype came up many times. V and J are TRBV12-3 or TRBV12-4 and TRBJ2-2; either TRBD1 or TRBD2 may fit D (6 bases each). The ends were cut back, 4 bases at V and 6 bases at J, with 15 bases in the middle. The CDR3 is 15 residues long. This chain's CDR3 is CASSSRRGRPGELFF. DNA of the CDR3: TGTGCCAGCAGTTCCCGTCGGGGGCGCCCCGGGGAGCTGTTTTTT.

The chain links TRBV29-1 to TRBJ1-2; TRBD1 agrees at 8 bases. V lost 6 bases and J lost 4; bases outside the gene matches: 7. Germline loops: CDR1 SQVTM, CDR2 ANQGSEA. The CDR3 loop spans 13 amino acids. The CDR3 sequence is CSVARTGTYGYTF. The CDR3 nucleotides are TGCAGCGTCGCGAGGACAGGGACCTATGGCTACACCTTC.

The sample holds a few counts of this clonotype. This chain joins TRBV20-1 and TRBJ2-1, with 7 bases that match TRBD1. The CDR3 is 15 residues long. Germline trimming cut 0 bases from V and 2 bases from J; bases unmatched to any gene: 4. CDR1 and CDR2 from the germline V gene are DFQATT and SNEGSKA (reference sequence). The CDR3 DNA sequence: TGCAGTGCTAGAGATTGGGGACAGACCTACAATGAGCAGTTCTTC. It codes for CSARDWGQTYNEQFF.

This clonotype was observed at least ten times. The chain is built from TRBV10-3 and TRBJ2-2; tentative D call: TRBD1 (6 bases). Germline CDR1 is ENHRY and CDR2 is SYGVKD. The CDR3 length is 15 residues. Trimming removed 6 bases at V and 7 bases at J, with 18 bases between. The CDR3 nucleotides read TGTGCCATCAGCGGGACAATTCGTTTAGGCGGGGAGCTGTTTTTT. Translated: CAISGTIRLGGELFF.

This clonotype was seen ten or more times. The genes are TRBV14 and TRBJ1-2; D remains unclear. Trimming left V 2 bases short and J 2 bases short, with 15 bases between. The CDR3 spans 16 residues. Germline CDR1 reads SGHDN; CDR2 reads FVKESK. CDR3 loop: CASSQKGWEPNYGYTF. The DNA of the CDR3 is TGTGCCAGCAGCCAAAAGGGTTGGGAGCCAAACTATGGCTACACCTTC.

The rearrangement links TRBV29-1 to TRBJ2-5; D not certain. The CDR3 has 11 residues. Germline-derived CDR1 and CDR2 are SQVTM and ANQGSEA. The V end was cut by 4 bases, the J end by 5 bases, with 8 bases between. The CDR3 bases are TGCAGCGTTGCGGCGGTGGAGACCCAGTACTTC. It codes for CSVAAVETQYF.